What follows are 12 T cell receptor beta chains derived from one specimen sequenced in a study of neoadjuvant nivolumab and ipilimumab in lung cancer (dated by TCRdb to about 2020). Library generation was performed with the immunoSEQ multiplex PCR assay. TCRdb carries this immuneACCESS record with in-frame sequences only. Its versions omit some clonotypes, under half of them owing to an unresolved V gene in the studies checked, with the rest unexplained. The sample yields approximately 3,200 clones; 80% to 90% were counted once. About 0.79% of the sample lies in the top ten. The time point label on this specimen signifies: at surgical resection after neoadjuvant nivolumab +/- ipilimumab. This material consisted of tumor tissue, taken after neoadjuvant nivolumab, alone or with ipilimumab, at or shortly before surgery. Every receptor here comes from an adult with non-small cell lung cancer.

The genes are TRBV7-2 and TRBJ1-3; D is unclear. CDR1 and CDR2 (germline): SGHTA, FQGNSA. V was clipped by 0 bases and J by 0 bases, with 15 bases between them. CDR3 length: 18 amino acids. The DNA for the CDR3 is TGTGCCAGCAGCTTAGCGGCCAGGCCCGCGAGCTCTGGAAACACCATATATTTT. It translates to CASSLAARPASSGNTIYF.

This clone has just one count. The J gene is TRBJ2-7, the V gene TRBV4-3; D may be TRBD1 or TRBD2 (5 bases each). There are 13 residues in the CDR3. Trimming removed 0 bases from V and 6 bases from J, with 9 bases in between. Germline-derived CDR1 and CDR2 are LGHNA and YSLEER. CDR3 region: CASSQEGRPEQYF. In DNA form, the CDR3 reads TGCGCCAGCAGCCAAGAGGGACGTCCCGAGCAGTACTTC.

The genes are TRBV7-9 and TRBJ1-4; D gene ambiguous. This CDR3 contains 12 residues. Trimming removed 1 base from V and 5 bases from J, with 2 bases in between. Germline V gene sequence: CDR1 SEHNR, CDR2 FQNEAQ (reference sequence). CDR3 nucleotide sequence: TGTGCCAGCAGCTTAGAAAATGAAAAACTGTTTTTT. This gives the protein CASSLENEKLFF.

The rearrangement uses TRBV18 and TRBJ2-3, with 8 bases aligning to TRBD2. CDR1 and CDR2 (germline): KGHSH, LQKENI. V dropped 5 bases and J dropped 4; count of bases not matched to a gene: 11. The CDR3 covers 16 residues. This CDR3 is CASSSSSGSVADTQYF. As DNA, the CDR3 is TGTGCCAGCTCATCCTCAAGCGGGAGTGTGGCAGATACGCAGTATTTT.

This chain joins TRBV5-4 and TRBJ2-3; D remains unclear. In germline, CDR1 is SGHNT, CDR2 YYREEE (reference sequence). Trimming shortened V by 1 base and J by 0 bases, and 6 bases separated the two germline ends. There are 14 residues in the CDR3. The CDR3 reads CASSLSTSTDTQYF. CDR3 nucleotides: TGTGCCAGCAGCTTGTCCACTAGCACAGATACGCAGTATTTT.

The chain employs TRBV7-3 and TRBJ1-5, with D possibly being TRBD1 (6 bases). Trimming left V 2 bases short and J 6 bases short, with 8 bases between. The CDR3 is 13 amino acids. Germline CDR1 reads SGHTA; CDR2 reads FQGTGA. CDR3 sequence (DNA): TGTGCCAGCAGCTTAGGGGGGGCTCAGCCCCAGCATTTT. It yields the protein CASSLGGAQPQHF.

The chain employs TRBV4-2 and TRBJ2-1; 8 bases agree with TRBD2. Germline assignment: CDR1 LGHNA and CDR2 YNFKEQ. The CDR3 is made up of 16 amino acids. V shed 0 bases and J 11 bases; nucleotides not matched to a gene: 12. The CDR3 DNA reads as TGTGCCAGCAGCCAAGAGGCGACTAGCGATGTCGTTAAGCAGTTCTTC. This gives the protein CASSQEATSDVVKQFF.

Here the CDR3 reads CASSRTTGTITEAFF. The CDR3 nucleotides read TGTGCCAGCAGCCGAACTACAGGTACAATTACTGAAGCTTTCTTT. V and J are TRBV7-2 and TRBJ1-1; weak D call: TRBD1 (5 bases). The CDR3 loop spans 15 amino acids. From germline, CDR1 is SGHTA and CDR2 FQGNSA. V was pared by 5 bases and J by 5 bases, with 18 bases between.

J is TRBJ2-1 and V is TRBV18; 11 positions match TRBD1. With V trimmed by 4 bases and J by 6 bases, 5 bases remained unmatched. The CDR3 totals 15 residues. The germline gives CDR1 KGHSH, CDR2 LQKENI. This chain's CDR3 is CASSRSGTGGNEQFF. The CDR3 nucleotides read TGTGCCAGCTCACGATCCGGGACAGGGGGCAATGAGCAGTTCTTC. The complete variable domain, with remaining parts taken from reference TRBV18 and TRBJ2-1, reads NAGVMQNPRHLVRRRGQEARLRCSPMKGHSHVYWYRQLPEEGLKFMVYLQKENIIDESGMPKERFSAEFPKEGPSILRIQQVVRGDSAAYFCASSRSGTGGNEQFFGPGTRLTVL.

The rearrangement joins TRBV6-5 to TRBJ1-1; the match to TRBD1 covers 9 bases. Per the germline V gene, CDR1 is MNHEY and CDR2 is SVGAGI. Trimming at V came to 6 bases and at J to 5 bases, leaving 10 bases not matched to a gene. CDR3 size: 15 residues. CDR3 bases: TGTGCCAGCAGCCACAGGGGGCGCGTTGGGACTGAAGCTTTCTTT. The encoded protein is CASSHRGRVGTEAFF.

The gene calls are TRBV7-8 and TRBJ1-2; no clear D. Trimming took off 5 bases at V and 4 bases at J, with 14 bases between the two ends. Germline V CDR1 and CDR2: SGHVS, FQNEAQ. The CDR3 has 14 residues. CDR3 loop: CASSPEAGPYGYTF. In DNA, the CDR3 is TGTGCCAGCAGCCCAGAGGCAGGTCCCTATGGCTACACCTTC.

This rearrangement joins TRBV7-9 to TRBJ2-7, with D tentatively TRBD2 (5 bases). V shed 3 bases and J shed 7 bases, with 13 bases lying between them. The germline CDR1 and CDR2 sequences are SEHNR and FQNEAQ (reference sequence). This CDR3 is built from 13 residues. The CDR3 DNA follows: TGTGCCAGCAGCTTCATCACTAGTTGGGAGCAGTACTTC. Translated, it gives CASSFITSWEQYF.